These 10 T cell receptor beta chains were all obtained from the same sample, sequenced in a study of control samples from healthy donors and cancer patients. The method was immunoSEQ multiplex PCR; TCRdb's version includes in-frame clones alone and lacks a portion of them. Of about 150,000 clones detected, 85% to 95% appear once; the ten largest clones hold approximately 6%. Sample: blood. Receptors originate from a man in his forties or fifties in good health.

The CDR3 spells CAWSVRANSPLHF. The CDR3, as DNA: TGTGCCTGGAGTGTAAGGGCCAATTCACCCCTCCACTTT. V gene TRBV30 combines with J gene TRBJ1-6; D gene uncertain. V was clipped by 0 bases and J by 7 bases, with 7 bases between them. CDR3 length: 13 amino acids. The germline CDR1 and CDR2 sequences are GTSNPN and SVGIG (reference sequence).

This clone was observed a few times. This sequence joins TRBV13 and TRBJ2-7, with D perhaps matching TRBD1 (5 bases). This CDR3 spans 13 amino acids. CDR1 and CDR2 (germline): PRHDT, FYEKMQ (reference sequence). V gave up 2 bases and J gave up 2 bases, with 7 bases separating them. CDR3 loop: CASSLTGTYEQYF. The CDR3 bases are TGTGCCAGCAGCTTAACAGGAACCTACGAGCAGTACTTC.

The chain employs TRBV30 and TRBJ1-5, with D unclear. CDR3 length equals 13 residues. CDR1 is GTSNPN, CDR2 SVGIG, per germline (reference sequence). V lost 0 bases and J lost 9, with 12 bases in between. Here the CDR3 DNA reads TGTGCCTGGAGTGTACGGTGGGGAAGGCCCCAGCATTTT. Amino acid sequence: CAWSVRWGRPQHF.

This chain joins TRBV6-2 or TRBV6-3 and TRBJ1-5, with TRBD1 as a possible D gene (6 bases). The length of the CDR3 is 14 residues. Germline CDR1 MNHEY, CDR2 SVGEGT. Between the trimmed V and J ends, which lost 6 bases and 3 bases, there was a span of 12 bases. The CDR3 loop reads CASSQTGLNQPQHF. The CDR3 coding sequence is TGTGCCAGCAGCCAGACAGGTCTCAATCAGCCCCAGCATTTT.

This chain links TRBV12-5 with TRBJ1-2; D might be TRBD1 (6 bases). CDR3 length equals 14 residues. CDR1 LGHNT and CDR2 FRNRAP come from the germline V gene. V gave up 5 bases and J gave up 2 bases, with 12 bases separating them. The CDR3 coding sequence is TGTGCTAGTGGTCTTGGACAGTCCAACTATGGCTACACCTTC. Its protein is CASGLGQSNYGYTF.

V is TRBV6-1 and J is TRBJ1-6, with D uncertain. V was cut by 1 base and J by 0 bases, with 7 bases left in between. Per germline, CDR1 MNHNS and CDR2 SASEGT. This CDR3 has 16 residues. Here the CDR3 DNA reads TGTGCCAGCAGTGAAGAACAGCGCTCCTATAATTCACCCCTCCACTTT. This encodes CASSEEQRSYNSPLHF.

CDR3 amino acids: CASSLQAGGIQYF. Written as DNA, the CDR3 is TGTGCCAGCAGCTTACAGGCTGGTGGGATTCAGTACTTC. The chain links TRBV14 to TRBJ2-4; D perhaps matches TRBD1 (5 bases). The CDR3 runs to 13 residues. With 5 bases removed from V and 10 bases from J, the gap between germline ends came to 15 bases. Germline V gene data show CDR1 as SGHDN and CDR2 as FVKESK.

J is TRBJ2-1 and V is TRBV29-1; the match to TRBD2 covers 15 bases. V lost 3 bases to trimming and J lost 7 bases; unmatched junction nucleotides: 10. Germline CDR1 reads SQVTM; CDR2 reads ANQGSEA. The CDR3 spans 17 residues. The chain's CDR3 is CSVDGLAGGPEKNEQFF. The CDR3 nucleotides read TGCAGCGTTGATGGACTAGCGGGGGGGCCGGAAAAGAATGAGCAGTTCTTC.

This chain connects TRBV30 to TRBJ1-3; D is uncertain. Trimming shortened V by 7 bases and J by 0 bases, and 10 bases separated the two germline ends. The CDR3 covers 13 residues. Germline V gene lookup returns CDR1 GTSNPN and CDR2 SVGIG (reference sequence). This chain's CDR3 is CASTAASGNTIYF. The DNA for the CDR3 is TGTGCCTCGACCGCAGCCTCTGGAAACACCATATATTTT. The full variable domain, completed using reference TRBV30 and TRBJ1-3, is SQTIHQWPATLVQPVGSPLSLECTVEGTSNPNLYWYRQAAGRGLQLLFYSVGIGQISSEVPQNLSASRPQDRQFILSSKKLLLSDSGFYLCASTAASGNTIYFGEGSWLTVV.

J is TRBJ2-2 and V is TRBV2; the match to TRBD2 covers 9 bases. The CDR3 has 14 residues. CDR1 is SNHLY, CDR2 FYNNEI, per germline. J was trimmed by 7 bases and V by 4 bases; bases with no gene match: 4. The chain's CDR3 is CASSVAGVDGELFF. The DNA of the CDR3 is TGTGCCAGCAGTGTAGCGGGGGTAGACGGGGAGCTGTTTTTT.